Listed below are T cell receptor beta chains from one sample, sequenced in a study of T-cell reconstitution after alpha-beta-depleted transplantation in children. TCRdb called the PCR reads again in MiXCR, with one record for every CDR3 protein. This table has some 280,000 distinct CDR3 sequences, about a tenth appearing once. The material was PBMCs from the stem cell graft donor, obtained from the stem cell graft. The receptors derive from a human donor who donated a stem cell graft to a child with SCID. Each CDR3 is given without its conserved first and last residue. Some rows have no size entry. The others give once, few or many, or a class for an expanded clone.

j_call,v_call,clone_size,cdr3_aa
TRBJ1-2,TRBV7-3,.,ASSLTRPGTGTYGYT
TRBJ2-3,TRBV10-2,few,ASSTSLAGGITDTQY
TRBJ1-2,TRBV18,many,ASSPSPGTGAGYT
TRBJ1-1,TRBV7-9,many,ASSMPTGGNTEAF
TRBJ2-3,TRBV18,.,ASSPTSGGDTQY
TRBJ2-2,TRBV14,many,ASSQEVTSLNTGELF
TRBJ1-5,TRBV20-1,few,SAMTGDQPQH
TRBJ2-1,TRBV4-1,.,ASSQDFRGTYNEQF
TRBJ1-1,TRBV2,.,ASSEWEDMNTEAF
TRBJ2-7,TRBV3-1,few,ASSALAGGFSYEQY
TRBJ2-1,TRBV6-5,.,ASSYMGFGIAGALAEQF
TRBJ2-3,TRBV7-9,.,ASSSLTESSTDTQY
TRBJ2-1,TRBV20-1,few,SAALQGNEQF
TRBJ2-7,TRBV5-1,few,ASSLESVYEQY
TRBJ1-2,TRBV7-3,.,ASSLDKNYGYT
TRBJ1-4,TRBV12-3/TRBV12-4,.,ASSFGWGNEKLF
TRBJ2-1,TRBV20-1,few,SARSGSSIGNEQF
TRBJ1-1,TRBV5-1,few,ASSPITGSGNTEAF
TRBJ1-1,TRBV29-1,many,SVAGVSENTEAF
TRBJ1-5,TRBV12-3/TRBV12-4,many,ASSLAENQPQH
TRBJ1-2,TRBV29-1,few,SVVAQQTTNYGYT
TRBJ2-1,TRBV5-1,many,ASSLAGQGGGNEQF